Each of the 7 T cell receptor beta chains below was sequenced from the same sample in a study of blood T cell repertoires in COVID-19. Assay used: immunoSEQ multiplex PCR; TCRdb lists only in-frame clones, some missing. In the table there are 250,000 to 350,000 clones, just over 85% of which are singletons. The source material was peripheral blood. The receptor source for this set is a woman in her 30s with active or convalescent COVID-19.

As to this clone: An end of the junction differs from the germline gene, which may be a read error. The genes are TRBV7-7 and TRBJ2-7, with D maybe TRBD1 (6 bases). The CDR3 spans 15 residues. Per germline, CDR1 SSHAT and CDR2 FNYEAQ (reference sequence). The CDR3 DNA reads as TGTGCTAGCAGCGAGGGAACAGGGCTCATCCACGAGCAGTACTTC. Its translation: CASSEGTGLIHEQYF.

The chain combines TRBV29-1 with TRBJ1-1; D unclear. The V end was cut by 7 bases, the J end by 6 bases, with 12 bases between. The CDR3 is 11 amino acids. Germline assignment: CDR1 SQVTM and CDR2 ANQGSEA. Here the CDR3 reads CSAETYAEAFF. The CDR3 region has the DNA TGCAGCGCAGAGACTTACGCTGAAGCTTTCTTT.

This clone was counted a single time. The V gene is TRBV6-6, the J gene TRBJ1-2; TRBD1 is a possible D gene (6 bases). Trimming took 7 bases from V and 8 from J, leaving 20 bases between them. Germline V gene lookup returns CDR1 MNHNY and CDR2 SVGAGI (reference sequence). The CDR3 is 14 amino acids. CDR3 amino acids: CASTLRGGVWGYTF. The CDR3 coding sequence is TGTGCCAGCACCCTCCGGGGGGGCGTTTGGGGCTACACCTTC.

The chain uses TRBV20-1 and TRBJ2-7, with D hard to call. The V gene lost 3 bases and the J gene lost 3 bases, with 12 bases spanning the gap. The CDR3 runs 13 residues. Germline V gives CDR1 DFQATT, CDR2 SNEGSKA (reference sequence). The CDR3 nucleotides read TGCAGTGCTAGTGGAGAAAATTTCTACGAGCAGTACTTC. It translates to CSASGENFYEQYF.

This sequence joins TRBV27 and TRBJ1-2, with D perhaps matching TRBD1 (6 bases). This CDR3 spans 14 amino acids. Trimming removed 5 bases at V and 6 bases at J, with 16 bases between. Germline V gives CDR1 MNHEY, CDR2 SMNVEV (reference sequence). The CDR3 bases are TGTGCCAGCAGTCCCCCGGGCAGGGGTCATGGCTACACCTTC. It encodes CASSPPGRGHGYTF.

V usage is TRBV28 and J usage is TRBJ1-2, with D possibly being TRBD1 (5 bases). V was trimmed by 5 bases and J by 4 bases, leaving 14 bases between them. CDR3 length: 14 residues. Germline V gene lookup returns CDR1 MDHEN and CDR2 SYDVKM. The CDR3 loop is CASSTGFGPYGYTF. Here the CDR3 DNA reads TGTGCCAGCAGTACAGGCTTCGGTCCCTATGGCTACACCTTC.

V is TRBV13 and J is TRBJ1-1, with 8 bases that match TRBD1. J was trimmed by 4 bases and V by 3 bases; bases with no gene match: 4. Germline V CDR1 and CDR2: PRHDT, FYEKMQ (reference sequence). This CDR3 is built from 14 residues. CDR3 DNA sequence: TGTGCCAGCAGCTTCGGACAGGGAGGCACTGAAGCTTTCTTT. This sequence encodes CASSFGQGGTEAFF.